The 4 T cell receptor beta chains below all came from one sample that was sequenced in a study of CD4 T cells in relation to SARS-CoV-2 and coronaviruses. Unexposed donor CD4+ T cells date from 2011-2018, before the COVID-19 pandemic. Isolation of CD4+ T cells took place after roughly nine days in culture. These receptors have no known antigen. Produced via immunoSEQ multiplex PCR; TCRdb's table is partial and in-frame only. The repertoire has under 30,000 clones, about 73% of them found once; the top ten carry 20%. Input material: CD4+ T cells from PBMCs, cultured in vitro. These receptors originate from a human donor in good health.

CDR3 bases: TGTGCCAGCTCACAAAACAGGGGTGACACCGGGGAGCTGTTTTTT. It codes for CASSQNRGDTGELFF. The chain employs TRBV18 and TRBJ2-2, with TRBD1 identical over 7 bases. The CDR3 loop spans 15 amino acids. The V gene end was trimmed by 4 bases and the J gene end by 3 bases; junction bases not matched to a gene: 5. CDR1 and CDR2 (germline): KGHSH, LQKENI.

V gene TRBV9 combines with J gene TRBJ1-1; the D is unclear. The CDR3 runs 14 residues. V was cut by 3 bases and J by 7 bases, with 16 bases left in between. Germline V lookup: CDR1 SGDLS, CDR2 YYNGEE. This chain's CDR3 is CASSEGRGSGEAFF. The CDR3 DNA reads TGTGCCAGCAGCGAGGGAAGAGGGTCGGGTGAAGCTTTCTTT.

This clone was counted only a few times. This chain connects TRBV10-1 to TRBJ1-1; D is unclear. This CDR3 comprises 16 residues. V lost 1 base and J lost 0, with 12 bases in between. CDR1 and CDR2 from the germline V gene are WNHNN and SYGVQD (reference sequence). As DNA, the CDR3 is TGCGCCAGCAGTGAGTTGACGGATCTCTTGAACACTGAAGCTTTCTTT. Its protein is CASSELTDLLNTEAFF.

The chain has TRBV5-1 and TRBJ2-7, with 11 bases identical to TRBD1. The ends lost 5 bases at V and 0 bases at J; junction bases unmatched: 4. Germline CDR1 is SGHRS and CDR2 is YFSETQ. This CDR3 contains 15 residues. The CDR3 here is CASRHGTGGSYEQYF. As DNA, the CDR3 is TGCGCCAGCAGACATGGGACAGGGGGCTCCTACGAGCAGTACTTC.